This TCR beta chain was obtained from a study of OX40 agonist ivuxolimab in advanced cancers. V was trimmed by 0 bases and J by 7 bases, leaving 17 bases between them. This CDR3 is built from 16 residues. Germline V gene lookup returns CDR1 SGHRS and CDR2 YFSETQ. Produced via immunoSEQ multiplex PCR; TCRdb's table is partial and in-frame only. This sample has over 70,000 clones, with around nine tenths found just once. This TCR came from an adult with an advanced solid tumor such as melanoma, head and neck, liver or kidney cancer. The chain uses TRBV5-1 and TRBJ2-1; D might be TRBD1 or TRBD2, each matching 5 bases. Material: CD4+ or CD8+ T cells sorted from blood, obtained in a trial of the OX40 agonist ivuxolimab. CDR3 protein: CASSLVGMGVDNEQFF. The CDR3 bases are TGCGCCAGCAGCTTGGTTGGGATGGGGGTCGATAATGAGCAGTTCTTC.